This is a list of T cell receptor beta chains from one sample in a study of technical replicates of blood from a few donors. The assay was immunoSEQ multiplex PCR, and TCRdb's table has in-frame clones only and misses some. The sample has around 60,000 clones, nearly 95% seen once; the top ten hold around 4%. Sequenced material: PBMCs. The receptors were gathered from a human donor in good health. Some clones in this sample may be carry-over from other donors' samples. The CDR3 runs from the conserved cysteine through the conserved F or W. The order of the fields is clone size, D gene, V gene, J gene, CDR3 length, CDR3 DNA, CDR3 protein. A D gene is named only where the DNA matches it firmly. Clone size, where shown, is once, few, many, or a class for clones that have expanded.

size: -
D: -
V: TRBV9
J: TRBJ2-7
length: 15
DNA: TGTGCCAGCAGCGTAGACGCGGGGGCACCATACGAGCAGTACTTC
CDR3: CASSVDAGAPYEQYF

size: -
D: TRBD1
V: TRBV27
J: TRBJ2-1
length: 16
DNA: TGTGCCAGCAGTTTAAGGTCGGCAGGGGGTTACAATGAGCAGTTCTTC
CDR3: CASSLRSAGGYNEQFF

size: once
D: TRBD2
V: TRBV9
J: TRBJ2-2
length: 16
DNA: TGTGCCAGCAACGTACTAGCGGGAGTTATCACCGGGGAGCTGTTTTTT
CDR3: CASNVLAGVITGELFF

size: -
D: TRBD2
V: TRBV9
J: TRBJ2-1
length: 13
DNA: TGTGCCAGCAGCGTAAGACTAGCAAATGAGCAGTTCTTC
CDR3: CASSVRLANEQFF

size: -
D: TRBD2
V: TRBV5-1
J: TRBJ2-1
length: 16
DNA: TGCGCCAGCACCCAATTACCGGGGGGGGCGACGGGTGAGCAGTTCTTC
CDR3: CASTQLPGGATGEQFF

size: once
D: -
V: TRBV15
J: TRBJ2-5
length: 15
DNA: TGTGCCACCAGCAGAGAGTCTAGTGCGGGAGAGACCCAGTACTTC
CDR3: CATSRESSAGETQYF

size: -
D: TRBD1
V: TRBV19
J: TRBJ2-7
length: 15
DNA: TGTGCCAGTAGTAGGGGGACAGGCCTACCCTACGAGCAGTACTTC
CDR3: CASSRGTGLPYEQYF

size: -
D: -
V: TRBV7-6
J: TRBJ2-3
length: 14
DNA: TGTGCCAGCAGCTTAAGGCTAGCGACGAATACGCAGTATTTT
CDR3: CASSLRLATNTQYF

size: once
D: TRBD1
V: TRBV5-8
J: TRBJ2-5
length: 13
DNA: TGTGCCAGCAGTACAGGGGTCCGCGAGACCCAGTACTTC
CDR3: CASSTGVRETQYF

size: -
D: TRBD1
V: TRBV10-3
J: TRBJ1-2
length: 13
DNA: TGTGCCATCAGTGTACAGGGGGACTATGGCTACACCTTC
CDR3: CAISVQGDYGYTF

size: -
D: TRBD1
V: TRBV27
J: TRBJ1-1
length: 15
DNA: TGTGCCAGCAGTCTCCGGACAGGGACTGACACTGAAGCTTTCTTT
CDR3: CASSLRTGTDTEAFF

size: -
D: TRBD2
V: TRBV15
J: TRBJ2-7
length: 17
DNA: TGTGCCACCAGCAGTTTTATAGCGCGGGAGTCTCCCTACGAGCAGTACTTC
CDR3: CATSSFIARESPYEQYF

size: -
D: -
V: TRBV6-6
J: TRBJ1-1
length: 16
DNA: TGTGCCAGCAGTCCCAGTTTTGGGGAAGCGGGCACTGAAGCTTTCTTT
CDR3: CASSPSFGEAGTEAFF

size: -
D: TRBD2
V: TRBV12-5
J: TRBJ2-3
length: 15
DNA: TGTGCTAGTGGATTGACCGGGACTAGCGTCGGATTGCAGTATTTT
CDR3: CASGLTGTSVGLQYF

size: -
D: TRBD2
V: TRBV5-4
J: TRBJ2-3
length: 17
DNA: TGTGCCAGCAGCCAAGGGGGACTAGCGGGGGATCTCGATACGCAGTATTTT
CDR3: CASSQGGLAGDLDTQYF

size: -
D: -
V: TRBV7-9
J: TRBJ2-6
length: 18
DNA: TGTGCCAGCAGCCCAAGGGTGTGGGGGCCTGATGGGGCCAACGTCCTGACTTTC
CDR3: CASSPRVWGPDGANVLTF

size: -
D: -
V: TRBV2
J: TRBJ1-6
length: 14
DNA: TGTGCCAGCAGGGCTACTAACCCCAACTCACCCCTCCACTTT
CDR3: CASRATNPNSPLHF

size: -
D: TRBD2
V: TRBV19
J: TRBJ2-5
length: 15
DNA: TGTGCCAGTAGTACTCTAGCGGGAGGAACACAGACCCAGTACTTC
CDR3: CASSTLAGGTQTQYF

size: -
D: TRBD2
V: TRBV7-3
J: TRBJ2-6
length: 18
DNA: TGTGCCAGCAGCAGGACTAGCGGGGGTTTACCTGGGGCCAACGTCCTGACTTTC
CDR3: CASSRTSGGLPGANVLTF

size: -
D: TRBD1
V: TRBV7-9
J: TRBJ2-3
length: 15
DNA: TGTGCCTACAACAGGGGGCCCGGCGTTTTCGATACGCAGTATTTT
CDR3: CAYNRGPGVFDTQYF

size: -
D: -
V: TRBV14
J: TRBJ2-7
length: 14
DNA: TGTGCCAGCAGCCAACTGCCCACTTCCTACGAGCAGTACTTC
CDR3: CASSQLPTSYEQYF

size: -
D: -
V: TRBV6-6
J: TRBJ2-5
length: 11
DNA: TGTGCCAGCAGAGACATGGAGACCCAGTACTTC
CDR3: CASRDMETQYF

size: -
D: TRBD2
V: TRBV10-3
J: TRBJ2-7
length: 14
DNA: TGTGCCATCAGTGACAACCCTCGGGGGGGGGAGCAGTACTTC
CDR3: CAISDNPRGGEQYF

size: -
D: -
V: TRBV15
J: TRBJ2-7
length: 15
DNA: TGTGCCACCAGCCCACCCGGGGGAGCCATCTACGAGCAGTACTTC
CDR3: CATSPPGGAIYEQYF

size: -
D: TRBD1
V: TRBV15
J: TRBJ1-3
length: 20
DNA: TGTGCCACCAGCAGAGGCGGACAGGGCGCTACATTCCTCTCTGGAAACACCATATATTTT
CDR3: CATSRGGQGATFLSGNTIYF

size: -
D: -
V: TRBV27
J: TRBJ1-5
length: 17
DNA: TGTGCCAGCAGTTCGAGAGACTCAGGGGAAAGCAATCAGCCCCAGCATTTT
CDR3: CASSSRDSGESNQPQHF

size: -
D: -
V: TRBV6-5
J: TRBJ1-5
length: 15
DNA: TGTGCCAGCAGTCTCGACAGGAATAGCAATCAGCCCCAGCATTTT
CDR3: CASSLDRNSNQPQHF